Listed below are T cell receptor beta chains from one sample, sequenced in a study of T cell changes during pregnancy in multiple sclerosis. TCRdb's table, derived via immunoSEQ multiplex PCR, lists solely in-frame clones and lacks some. The sample holds 40,000 to 45,000 clones, approximately 89% seen once. The input for sequencing was CD4+ T cells from peripheral blood mononuclear cells, taken in the first trimester of pregnancy. Source of these receptors: a female donor with multiple sclerosis, enrolled in a pregnancy study. Both conserved end residues are part of each CDR3. The order of the fields is V gene, J gene, clone size, D gene, CDR3 protein, CDR3 DNA. D genes are given only for firm matches. Some rows have no size entry. The others give once, few or many, or a class for an expanded clone.

TRBV6-1,TRBJ2-5,-,-,CASSEMWRSQETQYF,TGTGCCAGCAGTGAAATGTGGCGGTCTCAAGAGACCCAGTACTTC
TRBV11-2,TRBJ2-1,once,TRBD1,CASSSGQGAGEQFF,TGTGCCAGCAGCTCGGGACAGGGGGCCGGTGAGCAGTTCTTC
TRBV9,TRBJ2-2,-,TRBD2,CASSVVASGREVGELFF,TGTGCCAGCAGCGTAGTGGCTAGCGGGAGAGAAGTGGGGGAGCTGTTTTTT
TRBV4-2,TRBJ2-7,-,-,CASSQVRREGEQYF,TGTGCCAGCAGCCAAGTTAGACGGGAAGGGGAGCAGTACTTC
TRBV19,TRBJ2-7,-,TRBD1,CASSLTGYHEQYF,TGTGCCAGTAGCTTGACAGGGTACCACGAGCAGTACTTC
TRBV28,TRBJ1-4,-,-,CASSRTVGRISNEKLFF,TGTGCCAGCAGCCGTACAGTGGGGCGAATTAGTAATGAAAAACTGTTTTTT
TRBV11-2,TRBJ1-4,-,-,CASSLAVVNEKLFF,TGTGCCAGCAGCTTAGCGGTGGTTAATGAAAAACTGTTTTTT
TRBV9,TRBJ2-2,-,TRBD1,CASSSNDGTGGFDTGELFF,TGTGCCAGCAGCTCCAATGATGGGACAGGGGGCTTCGACACCGGGGAGCTGTTTTTT
TRBV29-1,TRBJ1-1,few,-,CSVGGHPNTEAFF,TGCAGCGTTGGCGGGCACCCGAACACTGAAGCTTTCTTT
TRBV5-1,TRBJ2-7,-,TRBD2,CASSILLSLAGALPYEQYF,TGCGCCAGCAGCATCCTCTTATCTCTAGCGGGAGCTCTTCCCTACGAGCAGTACTTC
TRBV6-5,TRBJ1-1,-,TRBD1,CASSSGQGAGTEAFF,TGTGCCAGCAGTTCCGGACAGGGGGCAGGCACTGAAGCTTTCTTT
TRBV5-1,TRBJ2-1,once,-,CASSWVAIYNNEQFF,TGCGCCAGCAGCTGGGTAGCGATTTATAACAATGAGCAGTTCTTC
TRBV28,TRBJ2-2,-,TRBD2,CASSPLGLAGTYDTGELFF,TGTGCCAGCAGTCCACTGGGACTAGCGGGAACATATGACACCGGGGAGCTGTTTTTT
TRBV5-4,TRBJ2-7,-,-,CASSSLSYEQYF,TGTGCCAGCAGCTCCCTCTCCTACGAGCAGTACTTC
TRBV7-2,TRBJ1-3,-,TRBD1,CASSLGQFYGNTIYF,TGTGCCAGCAGCTTGGGACAGTTCTACGGAAACACCATATATTTT
TRBV5-8,TRBJ2-3,-,-,CASSFLTDTQYF,TGTGCCAGCAGCTTCCTCACAGATACGCAGTATTTT
TRBV5-6,TRBJ1-6,-,-,CASRRRSYNSPLHF,TGTGCCAGCAGGAGGCGATCCTATAATTCACCCCTCCACTTT
TRBV5-1,TRBJ1-5,-,-,CASSLVPGESNQPQHF,TGCGCCAGCAGCTTGGTTCCGGGGGAGAGCAATCAGCCCCAGCATTTT
TRBV11-2,TRBJ2-1,-,TRBD2,CASRRLAGGNEQFF,TGTGCCAGCAGGCGACTAGCGGGAGGAAATGAGCAGTTCTTC
TRBV5-1,TRBJ2-3,once,-,CASSLDFKTLTDTQYF,TGCGCCAGCAGCTTGGACTTCAAAACCCTCACAGATACGCAGTATTTT
TRBV21-1,TRBJ1-4,-,-,CASSQPRTGVREKLFF,TGTGCCAGCAGCCAACCTAGAACAGGGGTGCGTGAAAAACTGTTTTTT
TRBV6-6,TRBJ1-1,once,-,CASSKGPLTEAFF,TGTGCCAGCAGTAAGGGGCCACTCACTGAAGCTTTCTTT
TRBV7-7,TRBJ2-5,-,TRBD2,CASSSGTSGETQYF,TGTGCTAGCAGCTCTGGGACTAGCGGAGAGACCCAGTACTTC
TRBV19,TRBJ1-2,-,-,CASSLLSYGYTF,TGTGCCAGTAGTCTTTTATCCTATGGCTACACCTTC
TRBV9,TRBJ2-3,-,-,CASSPGSSARTDTQYF,TGTGCCAGCAGCCCGGGGAGTAGCGCCCGCACAGATACGCAGTATTTT
TRBV27,TRBJ2-1,-,-,CASTHDREQFF,TGTGCCAGCACCCATGACAGGGAGCAGTTCTTC
TRBV20-1,TRBJ2-7,-,-,CSADCYEQYF,TGCAGTGCTGACTGCTACGAGCAGTACTTC
TRBV2,TRBJ1-4,once,-,CASMAGGVNNEKLFF,TGTGCCAGCATGGCTGGGGGGGTTAACAATGAAAAACTGTTTTTT